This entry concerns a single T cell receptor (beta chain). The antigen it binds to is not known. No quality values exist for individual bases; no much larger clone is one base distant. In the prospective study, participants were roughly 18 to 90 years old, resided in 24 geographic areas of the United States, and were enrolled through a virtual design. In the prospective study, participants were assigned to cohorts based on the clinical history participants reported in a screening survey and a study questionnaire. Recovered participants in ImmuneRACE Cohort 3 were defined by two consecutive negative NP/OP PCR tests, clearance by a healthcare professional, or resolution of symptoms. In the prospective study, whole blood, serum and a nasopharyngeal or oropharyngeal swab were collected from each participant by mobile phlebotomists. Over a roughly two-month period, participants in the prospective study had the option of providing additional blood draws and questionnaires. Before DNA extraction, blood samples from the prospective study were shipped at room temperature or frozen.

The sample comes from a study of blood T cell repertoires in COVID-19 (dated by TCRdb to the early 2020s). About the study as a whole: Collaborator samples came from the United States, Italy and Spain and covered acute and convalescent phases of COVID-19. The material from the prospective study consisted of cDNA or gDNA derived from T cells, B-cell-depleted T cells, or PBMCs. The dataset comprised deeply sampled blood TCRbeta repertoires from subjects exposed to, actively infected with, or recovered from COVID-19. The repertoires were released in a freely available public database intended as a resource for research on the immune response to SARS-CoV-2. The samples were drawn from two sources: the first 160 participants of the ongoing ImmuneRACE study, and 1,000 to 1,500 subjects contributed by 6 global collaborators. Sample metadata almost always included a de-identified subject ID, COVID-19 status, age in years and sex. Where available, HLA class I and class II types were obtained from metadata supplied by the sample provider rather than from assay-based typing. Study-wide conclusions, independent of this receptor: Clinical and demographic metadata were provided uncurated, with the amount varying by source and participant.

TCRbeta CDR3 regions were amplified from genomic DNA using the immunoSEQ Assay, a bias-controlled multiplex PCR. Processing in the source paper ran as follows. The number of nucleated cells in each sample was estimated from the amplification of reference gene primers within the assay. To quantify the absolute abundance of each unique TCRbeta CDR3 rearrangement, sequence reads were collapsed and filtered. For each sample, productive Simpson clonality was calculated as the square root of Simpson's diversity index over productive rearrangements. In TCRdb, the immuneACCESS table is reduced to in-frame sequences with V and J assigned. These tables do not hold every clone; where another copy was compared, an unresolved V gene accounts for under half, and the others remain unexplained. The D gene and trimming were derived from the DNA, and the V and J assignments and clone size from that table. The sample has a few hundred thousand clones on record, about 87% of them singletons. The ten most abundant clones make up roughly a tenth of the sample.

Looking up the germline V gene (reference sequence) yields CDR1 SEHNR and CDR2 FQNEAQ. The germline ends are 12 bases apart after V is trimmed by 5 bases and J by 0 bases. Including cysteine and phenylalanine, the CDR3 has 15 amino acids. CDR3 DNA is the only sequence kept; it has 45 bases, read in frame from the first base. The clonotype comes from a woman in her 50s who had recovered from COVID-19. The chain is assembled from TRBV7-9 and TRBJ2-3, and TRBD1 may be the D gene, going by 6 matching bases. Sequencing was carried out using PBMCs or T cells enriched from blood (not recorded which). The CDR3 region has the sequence CASSPRTASTDTQYF. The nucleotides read TGTGCCAGCAGCCCTCGGACAGCTAGCACAGATACGCAGTATTTT.